The 10 T cell receptor beta chains given below trace back to one sample, sequenced in a study of blood T cells in healthy people across ages. Primed by a sample-barcoded 5' primer and a J-beta primer mix, a second PCR proceeded for roughly 7 to 11 cycles. TCRdb analysed the 5' RACE reads with MiXCR anew, one entry per CDR3 protein. This table holds 850,000 to 1,300,000 distinct CDR3 sequences, 45% found once. The sequenced sample was blood. These receptors all stem from a woman in her sixties in good health.

The rearrangement joins TRBV20-1 to TRBJ2-7; 9 bases match TRBD1. Germline V gene lookup returns CDR1 DFQATT and CDR2 SNEGSKA (reference sequence). CDR3 length: 14 residues. Unmatched junction bases numbered 12, after V lost 6 bases and J lost 6 bases. The CDR3, as DNA: TGCAGTGCAAAACGGGACAGGGCGGAATCCGAGCAGTACTTC. Residues: CSAKRDRAESEQYF.

The table lists this clonotype with many counts. The chain links TRBV2 to TRBJ2-3, with D unresolved. This CDR3 region has 13 residues. The V and J ends lost 8 bases and 4 bases respectively, with 13 bases between them. CDR1 is SNHLY, CDR2 FYNNEI, per germline. The CDR3, as DNA: TGTGCCAGCTCTCGAAAGAGTCCAGATACGCAGTATTTT. Translation gives CASSRKSPDTQYF.

The rearrangement uses TRBV20-1 and TRBJ2-1, with D possibly matching TRBD2 (5 bases). In germline, CDR1 is DFQATT, CDR2 SNEGSKA (reference sequence). The V and J ends lost 6 bases and 7 bases respectively, with 25 bases between them. The CDR3 has 16 residues. The CDR3 is CSAARIIGREGNEQFF. CDR3 coding DNA: TGCAGTGCCGCTAGAATCATTGGCCGTGAGGGAAATGAGCAGTTCTTC.

The genes are TRBV11-2 and TRBJ2-7, with 8 bases lining up with TRBD1. J lost 5 bases, V lost 5 bases, and 5 bases had no gene match. This CDR3 is 13 amino acids long. CDR1 and CDR2 from the germline V gene are SGHAT and FQNNGV. Here the CDR3 DNA reads TGTGCCAGCAGCCGCGACAGGGGTAACGAGCAGTACTTC. Its protein is CASSRDRGNEQYF.

The rearrangement uses TRBV25-1 and TRBJ2-4; 10 bases align to TRBD2. This CDR3 has 17 residues. After removal of 6 bases from V and 3 bases from J, the junction contained 11 bases not matched to a gene. Per the germline V gene, CDR1 is MGHDK and CDR2 is SYGVNS. The CDR3 coding sequence is TGTGCCAGCAGGTCGGCTAGCGGGAGCTGGGGCAAAAACATTCAGTACTTC. Amino acid sequence: CASRSASGSWGKNIQYF.

The gene calls are TRBV2 and TRBJ2-3; D is perhaps TRBD1 or TRBD2 (5 bases each). The CDR3 contains 15 residues. Between the trimmed V and J ends, which lost 1 base and 6 bases, there was a span of 14 bases. Per the germline V gene, CDR1 is SNHLY and CDR2 is FYNNEI. For the CDR3, the DNA is TGTGCCAGCAGTGAAGGGGACCGCATCCTCGATACGCAGTATTTT. It specifies CASSEGDRILDTQYF.

CDR3 nucleotides: TGTGCCAGCAGTGAATCTAGGAGCACAGATACGCAGTATTTT. This encodes CASSESRSTDTQYF. The J gene is TRBJ2-3, the V gene TRBV2; no definite D call. The germline V and J ends were trimmed by 2 bases and 0 bases, with 6 bases remaining between them. In germline, CDR1 is SNHLY, CDR2 FYNNEI. The CDR3 loop spans 14 amino acids.

This rearrangement joins TRBV2 to TRBJ2-5, with 9 nucleotides matching TRBD1. The junction had 7 bases not matched to a gene; V was cut back by 4 bases and J by 4 bases. Germline values: CDR1 SNHLY, CDR2 FYNNEI. The CDR3 contains 15 residues. This chain's CDR3 is CASSVAGQGGETQYF. CDR3 nucleotide sequence: TGTGCCAGCAGTGTGGCGGGACAGGGTGGAGAGACCCAGTACTTC.

The V gene is TRBV4-1, the J gene TRBJ1-1; D not certain. With 3 bases removed from V and 5 bases from J, the gap between germline ends came to 13 bases. Per germline, CDR1 MGHRA and CDR2 YSYEKL. The CDR3 spans 14 residues. CDR3: CASSHLDGSTEAFF. CDR3 DNA: TGCGCCAGCAGCCACCTAGACGGATCTACTGAAGCTTTCTTT.

This clonotype was counted only a few times. The chain joins TRBV15 to TRBJ2-5; 7 bases fit TRBD2. The germline V gene encodes CDR1 LNHNV and CDR2 YYDKDF (reference sequence). Trimming removed 4 bases from V and 5 bases from J; junction bases left unmatched: 4. The CDR3 is 13 residues long. CDR3 region: CATSIAGSETQYF. CDR3 nucleotides: TGTGCCACCAGCATAGCGGGCTCGGAGACCCAGTACTTC.